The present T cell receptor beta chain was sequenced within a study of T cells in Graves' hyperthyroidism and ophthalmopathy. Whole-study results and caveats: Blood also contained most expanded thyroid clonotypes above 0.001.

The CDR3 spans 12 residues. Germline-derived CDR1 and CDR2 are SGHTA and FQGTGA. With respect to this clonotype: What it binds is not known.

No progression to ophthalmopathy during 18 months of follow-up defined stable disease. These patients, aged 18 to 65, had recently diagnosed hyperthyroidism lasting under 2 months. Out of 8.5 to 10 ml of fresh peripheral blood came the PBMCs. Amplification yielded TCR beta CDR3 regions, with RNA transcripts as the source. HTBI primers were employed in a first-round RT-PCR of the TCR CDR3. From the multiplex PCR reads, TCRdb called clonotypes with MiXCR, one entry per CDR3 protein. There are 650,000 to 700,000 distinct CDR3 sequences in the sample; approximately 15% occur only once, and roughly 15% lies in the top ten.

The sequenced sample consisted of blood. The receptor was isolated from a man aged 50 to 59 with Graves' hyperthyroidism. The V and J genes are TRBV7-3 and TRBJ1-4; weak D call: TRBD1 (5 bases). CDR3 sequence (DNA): TGTGTTCAGGGCAGGAATAATGAAAAACTGTTTTTT. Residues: CVQGRNNEKLFF. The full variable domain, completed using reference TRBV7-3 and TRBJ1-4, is GAGVSQTPSNKVTEKGKYVELRCDPISGHTALYWYRQSLGQGPEFLIYFQGTGAADDSGLPNDRFFAVRPEGSVSTLKIQRTERGDSAVYLCVQGRNNEKLFFGSGTQLSVL.